A single sample is the source of the 18 T cell receptor beta chains below, sequenced in a study of T cell clonotyping in hematopoietic cell transplantation. The method was immunoSEQ multiplex PCR; TCRdb's version includes in-frame clones alone and lacks a portion of them. Here the sample spans about 41,000 clones, about 85% being singletons. Regarding time point: recipient sample about 28 days before transplant, after cytoreduction. This specimen consisted of peripheral blood mononuclear cells, obtained before stem cell transplant. All receptors derive from a man in his fifties or sixties with acute myeloid leukemia. Some clones in this sample may be carry-over from other donors' samples.

The chain uses TRBV5-1 and TRBJ1-1; TRBD1 agrees at 7 bases. CDR3 size: 14 residues. The germline V gene encodes CDR1 SGHRS and CDR2 YFSETQ. Trimming removed 1 base from V and 7 bases from J; junction bases left unmatched: 7. The CDR3 DNA sequence: TGCGCCAGCAGCTTGACAGGGGCGGGGGTTGAAGCTTTCTTT. Translation: CASSLTGAGVEAFF.

V is TRBV11-3 and J is TRBJ1-1; D is unclear. Trimming took off 1 base at V and 8 bases at J, with 23 bases between the two ends. Germline V gene data show CDR1 as SGHNT and CDR2 as YENEEA. This CDR3 is 17 amino acids long. The CDR3 coding sequence is TGTGCCAGCAGCTTAGCAGGTTTTGGGGTCGGAGGAGCCGAAGCTTTCTTT. Translated: CASSLAGFGVGGAEAFF.

The sample holds one count of this clone. This sequence joins TRBV6-6 and TRBJ1-5, with D maybe TRBD1 (6 bases). This CDR3 comprises 14 residues. Per germline, CDR1 MNHNY and CDR2 SVGAGI (reference sequence). The V end lost 5 bases, the J end lost 7 bases, and 15 bases lay between the germline ends. The CDR3 loop reads CASSTTGSEQPQHF. The DNA for the CDR3 is TGTGCCAGCAGTACTACAGGGTCGGAACAGCCCCAGCATTTT.

This chain uses TRBV9 with TRBJ1-2, with D possibly TRBD1 on 6 matching bases. Deletions cut 4 bases from V and 6 bases from J, with 10 bases between. Per germline, CDR1 SGDLS and CDR2 YYNGEE. The CDR3 loop spans 12 amino acids. CDR3 region: CASSREGDGYTF. Written as DNA, the CDR3 is TGTGCCAGCAGCCGCGAGGGGGATGGCTACACCTTC.

The genes are TRBV11-3 and TRBJ2-3, with D maybe TRBD1 (5 bases). Between the trimmed V and J ends, which lost 1 base and 0 bases, there was a span of 11 bases. From germline, CDR1 is SGHNT and CDR2 YENEEA. The CDR3 covers 16 residues. CDR3 protein: CASSLVVTGSTDTQYF. The CDR3 nucleotides read TGTGCCAGCAGCTTAGTAGTCACAGGTAGCACAGATACGCAGTATTTT. Full variable domain (rest looked up from reference TRBV11-3 and TRBJ2-3): EAGVVQSPRYKIIEKKQPVAFWCNPISGHNTLYWYLQNLGQGPELLIRYENEEAVDDSQLPKDRFSAERLKGVDSTLKIQPAELGDSAVYLCASSLVVTGSTDTQYFGPGTRLTVL.

J is TRBJ2-3 and V is TRBV11-1; D is undetermined. Trimming shortened V by 1 base and J by 1 base, and 6 bases separated the two germline ends. The CDR3 runs to 14 residues. Germline CDR1 and CDR2: SGHAT and FQDESV (reference sequence). In DNA form, the CDR3 reads TGTGCCAGCAGCTTAGGAGGCGGCACAGATACGCAGTATTTT. Its protein is CASSLGGGTDTQYF.

The CDR3 nucleotides are TGTGCCAGCAGCTTGCTACAGGGGATGAGCGGGGAGCTGTTTTTT. Its translation is CASSLLQGMSGELFF. V is TRBV5-4 and J is TRBJ2-2; 7 bases line up with TRBD1. After removal of 1 base from V and 7 bases from J, the junction contained 7 bases not matched to a gene. The CDR3 loop spans 15 amino acids. Germline assignment: CDR1 SGHNT and CDR2 YYREEE (reference sequence).

The rearrangement joins TRBV2 to TRBJ1-6; a possible D gene is TRBD1 (5 bases). The germline V gene has CDR1 SNHLY and CDR2 FYNNEI. The germline V and J ends were trimmed by 6 bases and 8 bases, with 11 bases remaining between them. The CDR3 is 13 amino acids. CDR3: CASRLTADSPLHF. As DNA, the CDR3 is TGTGCCAGCAGGCTGACAGCGGATTCACCCCTCCACTTT.

In this sample, this clone turned up a few times. V and J are TRBV5-1 and TRBJ2-7; TRBD1 is a possible D gene (5 bases). The CDR3 runs 12 residues. Germline V gene lookup returns CDR1 SGHRS and CDR2 YFSETQ. With 5 bases removed from V and 2 bases from J, the gap between germline ends came to 8 bases. The CDR3 protein is CASRTEAYEQYF. The CDR3 DNA is TGCGCCAGCAGGACAGAGGCCTACGAGCAGTACTTC. Looking up the rest from reference TRBV5-1 and TRBJ2-7 gives the full variable domain: KAGVTQTPRYLIKTRGQQVTLSCSPISGHRSVSWYQQTPGQGLQFLFEYFSETQRNKGNFPGRFSGRQFSNSRSEMNVSTLELGDSALYLCASRTEAYEQYFGPGTRLTVT.

This clone was picked up one time. The J gene is TRBJ2-7, the V gene TRBV7-2; 7 bases are shared with TRBD1. The J segment lost 7 bases and the V segment lost 3 bases, leaving 12 bases of the junction unmatched. There are 15 residues in the CDR3. Germline V gives CDR1 SGHTA, CDR2 FQGNSA. The chain's CDR3 is CASSFTGTAPYEQYF. The CDR3 nucleotides are TGTGCCAGCAGCTTTACCGGGACAGCTCCTTATGAGCAGTACTTC.

The chain employs TRBV7-2 and TRBJ2-4, with D tentatively TRBD2 (7 bases). CDR3 size: 13 residues. V lost 5 bases and J 7 bases, leaving 12 bases between the germline ends. Per germline, CDR1 SGHTA and CDR2 FQGNSA. This CDR3 is CASSLEGGNIQYF. CDR3 DNA: TGTGCCAGCAGCCTAGAGGGGGGGAACATTCAGTACTTC.

The genes are TRBV5-6 and TRBJ1-1; D is unresolved. The CDR3 has 14 residues. Germline V lookup: CDR1 SGHDT, CDR2 YYEEEE. V shed 2 bases and J shed 1 base, with 9 bases lying between them. CDR3 in DNA: TGTGCCAGCAGCTTAACATGGAAGAACACTGAAGCTTTCTTT. Amino acids: CASSLTWKNTEAFF.

This chain uses TRBV2 with TRBJ1-1; possible D gene TRBD1, 5 bases. Trimming left V 7 bases short and J 4 bases short, with 19 bases between. Germline V CDR1 and CDR2: SNHLY, FYNNEI. This CDR3 comprises 15 residues. CDR3 sequence: CASTGPTKGLTEAFF. The CDR3 nucleotides read TGTGCCAGCACCGGGCCCACAAAGGGGCTCACTGAAGCTTTCTTT.

This rearrangement joins TRBV7-9 to TRBJ1-2; perhaps TRBD1 as D (6 bases). The CDR3 covers 15 residues. Germline V gene lookup returns CDR1 SEHNR and CDR2 FQNEAQ (reference sequence). V dropped 3 bases and J dropped 4 bases, with 15 bases sitting between them. The CDR3 is CASSLGGARGYGYTF. The CDR3 nucleotides are TGTGCCAGCAGCTTGGGGGGGGCTAGAGGCTATGGCTACACCTTC. Variable domain in full (rest from reference TRBV7-9 and TRBJ1-2): DTGVSQNPRHKITKRGQNVTFRCDPISEHNRLYWYRQTLGQGPEFLTYFQNEAQLEKSRLLSDRFSAERPKGSFSTLEIQRTEQGDSAMYLCASSLGGARGYGYTFGSGTRLTVV.

The chain employs TRBV7-9 and TRBJ2-7; tentatively, D is TRBD1 or TRBD2 (5 bases each). V gave up 5 bases and J gave up 2 bases, with 13 bases separating them. CDR1 is SEHNR and CDR2 is FQNEAQ in the germline V gene (reference sequence). The CDR3 has 14 amino acids. As DNA, the CDR3 is TGTGCCAGCAGCGATAGTGGGGGAACCTACGAGCAGTACTTC. Translating gives CASSDSGGTYEQYF. Supplemented by reference TRBV7-9 and TRBJ2-7, the full variable domain reads DTGVSQNPRHKITKRGQNVTFRCDPISEHNRLYWYRQTLGQGPEFLTYFQNEAQLEKSRLLSDRFSAERPKGSFSTLEIQRTEQGDSAMYLCASSDSGGTYEQYFGPGTRLTVT.

The V and J genes are TRBV28 and TRBJ1-1; no clear D gene. Trimming shortened V by 4 bases and J by 5 bases, and 17 bases separated the two germline ends. This CDR3 has 15 residues. Per germline, CDR1 MDHEN and CDR2 SYDVKM. The CDR3 bases are TGTGCCAGCAGTTGGGCAGGAAAAAGGGAGACTGAAGCTTTCTTT. Amino acid sequence: CASSWAGKRETEAFF.

A remark on this clone: Mismatch with germline at one junction end may stem from a read error. The gene calls are TRBV7-7 and TRBJ2-5, with D perhaps matching TRBD1 (7 bases). The CDR3 totals 14 residues. Germline V gene data show CDR1 as SSHAT and CDR2 as FNYEAQ (reference sequence). DNA of the CDR3: TGTGCTAGCAGCTCAGGGGGGCGCGGAGAGACCCAGTACTTC. It yields the protein CASSSGGRGETQYF.

The chain's CDR3 is CASRIGGGPYEQYF. CDR3 DNA: TGTGCCAGCAGAATCGGGGGCGGACCCTACGAGCAGTACTTC. The V gene is TRBV28, the J gene TRBJ2-7; the D call may be TRBD1 or TRBD2 (6 bases each). Per germline, CDR1 MDHEN and CDR2 SYDVKM. The CDR3 length is 14 residues. Trimming cost V 6 bases and J 2 bases, with 14 bases left between them.